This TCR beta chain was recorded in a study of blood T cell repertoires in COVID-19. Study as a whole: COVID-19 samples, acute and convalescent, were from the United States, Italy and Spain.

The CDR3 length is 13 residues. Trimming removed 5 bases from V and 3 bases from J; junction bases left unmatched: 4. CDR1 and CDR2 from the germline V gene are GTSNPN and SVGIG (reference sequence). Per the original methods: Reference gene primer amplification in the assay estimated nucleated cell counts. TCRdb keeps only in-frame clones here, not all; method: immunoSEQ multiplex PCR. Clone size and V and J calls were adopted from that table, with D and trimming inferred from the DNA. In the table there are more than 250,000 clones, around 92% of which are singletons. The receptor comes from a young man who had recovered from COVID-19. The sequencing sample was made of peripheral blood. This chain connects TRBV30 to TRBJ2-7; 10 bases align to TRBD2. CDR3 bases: TGTGCCTGGGGGACTAGCGTTTACTACGAGCAGTACTTC. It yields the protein CAWGTSVYYEQYF.